The rows below give T cell receptor beta chains drawn from one sample of a study of T cell repertoires in cytomegalovirus infection. TCRdb analysed the reads with MiXCR anew, one entry per CDR3 protein. The data show about 740,000 distinct CDR3 sequences, with under 40% seen just once and under 3% held by the top ten. Sample: PBMCs. All receptors come from a human donor in good health (CMV status not recorded). Some clones in this sample may be carry-over from other donors' samples. Both conserved end residues are part of each CDR3. The D gene is left open where the match is weak. Clone size appears in some rows only: once, few, many, or a class for an expanded clone.

TRBJ2-3 | NA | TRBV12-3/TRBV12-4 | once | CASSSETVAVTTDTQYF | TGTGCCAGCAGTTCCGAGACGGTAGCGGTAACCACAGATACGCAGTATTTT
TRBJ2-6 | TRBD1 | TRBV10-2 | NA | CASRGQGSTGANVLTF | TGCGCCAGCAGGGGACAGGGATCTACTGGGGCCAACGTCCTGACTTTC
TRBJ2-5 | TRBD2 | TRBV28 | many | CASSSGPRLAGETQYF | TGTGCCAGCAGTTCCGGCCCCCGACTAGCGGGAGAGACCCAGTACTTC
TRBJ1-1 | NA | TRBV6-5 | few | CASSYGAPWGTEAFF | TGTGCCAGCAGTTACGGGGCCCCGTGGGGTACTGAAGCTTTCTTT
TRBJ1-2 | NA | TRBV25-1 | few | CASSEWAANYGYTF | TGTGCCAGCAGTGAATGGGCAGCTAACTATGGCTACACCTTC
TRBJ1-2 | NA | TRBV11-1 | many | CASSPGPSSNYGYTF | TGTGCCAGCAGCCCGGGGCCGTCCTCTAACTATGGCTACACCTTC
TRBJ2-2 | TRBD2 | TRBV27 | few | CASSLRSGGANTGELFF | TGTGCCAGCAGTTTACGTAGCGGGGGGGCGAACACCGGGGAGCTGTTTTTT
TRBJ2-7 | TRBD1 | TRBV5-4 | NA | CASSRTGIYEQYF | TGTGCCAGCAGCCGGACAGGGATCTACGAGCAGTACTTC
TRBJ2-7 | NA | TRBV27 | many | CASSQSRSPHYEQYF | TGTGCCAGCAGCCAGTCCCGCTCTCCACACTACGAGCAGTACTTC
TRBJ1-2 | TRBD1 | TRBV20-1 | NA | CSAHRGGYGYTF | TGCAGTGCTCACAGGGGAGGCTATGGCTACACCTTC
TRBJ1-5 | NA | TRBV7-2 | NA | CASSDPRTNQPQHF | TGTGCCAGCAGCGACCCCAGGACCAATCAGCCCCAGCATTTT
TRBJ2-1 | NA | TRBV4-1 | few | CASSQLPSPIYNEQFF | TGCGCCAGCAGCCAACTTCCTAGCCCGATTTACAATGAGCAGTTCTTC
TRBJ1-1 | TRBD1 | TRBV7-2 | many | CASSPTGGSEAFF | TGTGCCAGCAGCCCTACAGGGGGCTCTGAAGCTTTCTTT
TRBJ2-3 | NA | TRBV2 | NA | CASEARNTDTQYF | TGTGCCAGCGAAGCGAGAAACACAGATACGCAGTATTTT
TRBJ1-1 | NA | TRBV27 | NA | CASSLSPSKNTEAFF | TGTGCCAGCAGTTTAAGCCCTTCCAAGAACACTGAAGCTTTCTTT
TRBJ2-6 | NA | TRBV28 | NA | CASEDMSGANVLTF | TGTGCCAGCGAGGACATGTCTGGGGCCAACGTCCTGACTTTC
TRBJ1-2 | NA | TRBV7-2 | once | CASSRVPGPRDGYTF | TGTGCCAGCAGCCGAGTCCCAGGGCCCAGGGATGGCTACACCTTC
TRBJ2-7 | NA | TRBV5-4 | NA | CASSFVGGAKYEQYF | TGTGCCAGCAGCTTTGTGGGGGGGGCCAAATACGAGCAGTACTTC
TRBJ2-3 | TRBD1 | TRBV7-3 | NA | CASKQGRGTDTQYF | TGTGCCAGCAAACAGGGGCGAGGCACAGATACGCAGTATTTT
TRBJ1-1 | NA | TRBV28 | NA | CASSFPGQILNTEAFF | TGTGCCAGCAGTTTCCCCGGACAGATCTTGAACACTGAAGCTTTCTTT
TRBJ1-4 | NA | TRBV28 | few | CATSRSTNEKLFF | TGTGCCACCAGTCGGTCAACTAATGAAAAACTGTTTTTT
TRBJ1-5 | TRBD1 | TRBV4-3 | NA | CASSQALGTGVTQPQHF | TGCGCCAGCAGCCAAGCTTTAGGGACAGGGGTCACTCAGCCCCAGCATTTT
TRBJ2-7 | NA | TRBV4-2 | few | CASSPNEIPSSEQYF | TGTGCCAGCAGCCCTAACGAGATACCATCTAGCGAGCAGTACTTC
TRBJ1-2 | NA | TRBV6-1 | NA | CASNDGFSYGYTF | TGTGCCAGCAATGACGGTTTCTCCTATGGCTACACCTTC
TRBJ2-7 | TRBD2 | TRBV7-6 | once | CASSSGTVSYEQYF | TGTGCCAGCAGCAGCGGGACGGTCTCCTACGAGCAGTACTTC
TRBJ1-5 | NA | TRBV11-2 | NA | CASSFSWDQPQHF | TGTGCCAGCAGCTTTTCTTGGGACCAGCCCCAGCATTTT
TRBJ2-2 | TRBD2 | TRBV11-2 | NA | CASSQTYRLAGGFTGELFF | TGTGCCAGCAGCCAAACCTACAGACTAGCGGGAGGCTTCACCGGGGAGCTGTTTTTT
TRBJ2-1 | TRBD1 | TRBV27 | NA | CASSHPDRVRVGTYNEQFF | TGTGCCAGCAGTCATCCGGACAGGGTGAGGGTAGGCACCTACAATGAGCAGTTCTTC
TRBJ2-4 | NA | TRBV6-8 | once | CASSYGEGAPGGAKNIQYF | TGTGCCAGCAGTTACGGGGAGGGGGCCCCAGGGGGTGCTAAAAACATTCAGTACTTC
TRBJ1-5 | TRBD1 | TRBV12-5 | NA | CASGKATGGPNFSNQPRHF | TGTGCTAGTGGTAAGGCCACAGGGGGCCCCAACTTTAGCAATCAGCCCCGGCATTTT
TRBJ2-1 | NA | TRBV27 | few | CASSLDYRLINEQFF | TGTGCCAGCAGTTTAGACTACAGACTGATTAATGAGCAGTTCTTC
TRBJ2-7 | NA | TRBV7-2 | many | CASSPYRDSYEQYF | TGTGCCAGCAGCCCTTACAGGGACTCCTACGAGCAGTACTTC
TRBJ1-2 | NA | TRBV28 | NA | CASRSGLIVNGYTF | TGTGCCAGCAGGTCCGGCCTGATAGTCAATGGCTACACCTTC
TRBJ2-1 | NA | TRBV6-6 | NA | CASKVGGNEQFF | TGTGCCAGCAAGGTGGGCGGCAATGAGCAGTTCTTC
TRBJ1-2 | NA | TRBV7-9 | few | CASSLAGDGRGYTF | TGTGCCAGCAGCTTAGCAGGGGATGGCCGTGGCTACACCTTC
TRBJ1-1 | TRBD1 | TRBV7-4 | NA | CASSHDRDHGYTEAFF | TGTGCCAGCAGCCACGACAGGGATCATGGGTACACTGAAGCTTTCTTT
TRBJ1-1 | NA | TRBV19 | NA | CASTHNRGGNTEAFF | TGTGCCAGTACTCACAACCGGGGGGGGAACACTGAAGCTTTCTTT
TRBJ2-3 | TRBD2 | TRBV5-1 | NA | CASSPLESAGADTQYF | TGCGCCAGCAGCCCCTTGGAGTCGGCGGGAGCAGATACGCAGTATTTT
TRBJ2-2 | NA | TRBV4-2 | NA | CASSQVGRGPELGTGELFF | TGTGCCAGCAGCCAAGTGGGAAGGGGACCGGAGTTGGGCACCGGGGAGCTGTTTTTT
TRBJ1-4 | NA | TRBV10-3 | NA | CAIRALGGDLFF | TGTGCCATCAGAGCCTTAGGGGGGGACCTGTTTTTT
TRBJ1-4 | NA | TRBV7-2 | many | CASSLLKGANEKLFF | TGTGCCAGCAGCTTATTGAAGGGGGCTAATGAAAAACTGTTTTTT
TRBJ2-7 | TRBD1 | TRBV4-3 | NA | CASRPYTTGGGYEQYF | TGCGCCAGCAGGCCCTACACGACAGGGGGCGGCTACGAGCAGTACTTC
TRBJ1-1 | NA | TRBV2 | few | CASRQEMNTEAFF | TGTGCCAGCAGACAGGAGATGAACACTGAAGCTTTCTTT
TRBJ1-2 | NA | TRBV5-1 | NA | CASSLNGANGGYTF | TGCGCCAGCAGCTTGAACGGGGCAAACGGTGGCTACACCTTC
TRBJ1-5 | TRBD1 | TRBV20-1 | few | CSASKGARQPQHF | TGCAGTGCTAGTAAGGGGGCACGGCAGCCCCAGCATTTT
TRBJ2-4 | NA | TRBV12-3/TRBV12-4 | NA | CASSAERTLKNIQYF | TGTGCCAGCAGTGCCGAAAGGACACTTAAAAACATTCAGTACTTC
TRBJ2-2 | TRBD1 | TRBV7-3 | NA | CASSWTGGEAGELFF | TGTGCCAGCAGCTGGACAGGGGGCGAGGCCGGGGAGCTGTTTTTT
TRBJ2-2 | NA | TRBV28 | many | CASSFGRTLMNTGELFF | TGTGCCAGCAGTTTTGGCAGGACCCTGATGAACACCGGGGAGCTGTTTTTT
TRBJ1-2 | NA | TRBV28 | few | CASTQQGGVKANYGYTF | TGTGCCAGCACCCAACAGGGTGGGGTGAAAGCTAACTATGGCTACACCTTC
TRBJ1-5 | NA | TRBV6-1 | many | CASKPGPNQPQHF | TGTGCCAGCAAGCCTGGGCCCAATCAGCCCCAGCATTTT
TRBJ2-3 | NA | TRBV12-3/TRBV12-4 | few | CASSLNLADTDTQYF | TGTGCCAGCAGTTTAAATTTAGCGGACACAGATACGCAGTATTTT
TRBJ2-3 | NA | TRBV29-1 | NA | CSGSPAGREFTDTQYF | TGCAGCGGATCCCCGGCTGGACGGGAGTTCACAGATACGCAGTATTTT
TRBJ2-2 | NA | TRBV20-1 | NA | CSARSGHANTGELFF | TGCAGTGCTAGGTCGGGCCACGCGAACACCGGGGAGCTGTTTTTT